This entry concerns a single TCR beta chain. Its antigen specificity is not known. It has no much larger one-base neighbor in the sample; base qualities were not kept. This entry comes from a study of OX40 agonist ivuxolimab in advanced cancers. For the study in its entirety: Ivuxolimab was a fully human IgG2 agonistic monoclonal antibody targeting the costimulatory receptor OX40 (CD134). Three dose-escalation patients achieved partial responses, one with hepatocellular carcinoma and two with cutaneous melanoma. Intravenous ivuxolimab was administered to patients every 2 weeks at six dose levels: 0.01, 0.1, 0.3, 1.5, 3 and 10 mg/kg. Prior anti-PD-1, anti-PD-L1 or anti-CTLA-4 therapy was permitted, and checkpoint inhibitors had been received by about 37% of dose-escalation patients. The monotherapy dose-escalation portion (N ≈ 52 patients) of the phase I ivuxolimab trial is reported in the paper. Peripheral TCRbeta sequencing was intended to test whether TCR sequence diversity was altered and clonal T-cell expansion was caused by ivuxolimab. Among the 50 to 55 dose-escalation patients, some 19 had hepatocellular carcinoma, about 15 melanoma, 9 renal cell carcinoma and 9 head and neck cancer. In the dose-escalation cohort, around four fifths of patients were male, and the mean age was approximately 64 years, with a range of roughly 20 to 85.

Overall results and qualifications from the work: At doses of 0.1 to 3.0 mg/kg, clonal expansion of both CD4+ and CD8+ T cells in blood was seen between baseline and week 6. Low levels of normalized T-cell clonal expansion were also seen in some patients who did not respond. On average, CD8+ T cells showed more expanded clones than CD4+ T cells after ivuxolimab. The antigen specificity of the clonally expanded peripheral T cells was not determined. In the 0.1-3.0 mg/kg groups, partial responders had among the lowest normalized peripheral clonal expansion, particularly in CD8+ T cells.

To sequence the TCRbeta CDR3 region, genomic DNA was isolated from the sorted cells. TCRbeta CDR3 regions were sequenced using the immunoSEQ Assay. Entries here come from immuneACCESS through TCRdb and include only in-frame sequences with V and J called. Some clones fail to appear in such tables; in the studies checked, an unresolved V gene covers under half of the shortfall, and the cause of the remainder is unknown. Here the sample has about 44,000 clones; about 89% occur a single time. The top ten clonotypes cover about 30% of the sample. Patients with a history of autoimmune disease or receiving systemic immunosuppression were excluded from the trial. Peripheral blood for TCR sequencing was collected from all dose cohorts at baseline, on cycle 4 day 1, and on cycle 7 day 1. The samples were taken from a phase I, first-in-human, multicenter, open-label dose-escalation trial of ivuxolimab. The trial enrolled adults with locally advanced or metastatic head and neck squamous cell, hepatocellular, melanoma or renal cell carcinoma. Before TCR sequencing, CD4+ T cells and CD8+ T cells from peripheral blood were sorted into separate populations.

CDR1 is given as SGHRS and CDR2 as YFSETQ, both from the germline V gene. The CDR3 contains 14 residues, cysteine and phenylalanine counted. Only CDR3 DNA is held: 42 bases, read in frame from base 1. After removal of 4 bases from V and 6 bases from J, the junction retains 5 bases not matched to a gene. The chain is encoded by TRBV5-1 joined to TRBJ2-7, and TRBD2 aligns with 12 junction nucleotides. The clonotype comes from an adult with an advanced solid tumor such as melanoma, head and neck, liver or kidney cancer. The sequences come from CD4+ or CD8+ T cells sorted from blood, collected in a trial of the OX40 agonist ivuxolimab. CDR3 region: CASSSPGLAGEQYF. The nucleotide sequence is TGCGCCAGCAGCAGTCCGGGACTAGCGGGCGAGCAGTACTTC. The reference TRBV5-1 and TRBJ2-7 proteins fill in what lies around the CDR3, so the full variable domain reads KAGVTQTPRYLIKTRGQQVTLSCSPISGHRSVSWYQQTPGQGLQFLFEYFSETQRNKGNFPGRFSGRQFSNSRSEMNVSTLELGDSALYLCASSSPGLAGEQYFGPGTRLTVT.